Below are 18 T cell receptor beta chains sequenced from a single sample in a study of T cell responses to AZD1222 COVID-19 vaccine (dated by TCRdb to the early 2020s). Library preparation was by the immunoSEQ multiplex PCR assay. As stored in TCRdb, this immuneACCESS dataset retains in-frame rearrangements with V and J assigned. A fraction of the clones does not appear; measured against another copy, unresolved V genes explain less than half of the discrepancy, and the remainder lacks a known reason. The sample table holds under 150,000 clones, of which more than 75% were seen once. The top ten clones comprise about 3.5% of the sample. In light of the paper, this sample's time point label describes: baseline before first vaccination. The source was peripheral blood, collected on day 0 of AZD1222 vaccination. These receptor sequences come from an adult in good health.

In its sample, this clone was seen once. CDR3 amino acids: CASSLARFIVGELFF. In nucleotides, the CDR3 is TGCGCCAGCAGCTTGGCCCGATTCATAGTCGGGGAGCTGTTTTTT. The chain has TRBV5-1 and TRBJ2-2; D unresolved. Per the germline V gene, CDR1 is SGHRS and CDR2 is YFSETQ. The CDR3 consists of 15 residues. Trimming removed 0 bases at V and 7 bases at J, with 13 bases between.

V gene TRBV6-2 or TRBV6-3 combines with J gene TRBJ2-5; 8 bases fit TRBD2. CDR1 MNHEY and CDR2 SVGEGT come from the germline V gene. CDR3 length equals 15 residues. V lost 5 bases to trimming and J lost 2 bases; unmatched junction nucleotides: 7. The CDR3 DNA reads TGTGCCAGCAGTCGCTACGGGGGGGATCAAGAGACCCAGTACTTC. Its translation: CASSRYGGDQETQYF.

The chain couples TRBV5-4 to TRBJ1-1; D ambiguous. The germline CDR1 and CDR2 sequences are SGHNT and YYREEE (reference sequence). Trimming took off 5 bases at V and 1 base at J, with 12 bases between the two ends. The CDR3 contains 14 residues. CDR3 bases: TGTGCCAGCAGTTCAACCAGCGGGAACACTGAAGCTTTCTTT. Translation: CASSSTSGNTEAFF.

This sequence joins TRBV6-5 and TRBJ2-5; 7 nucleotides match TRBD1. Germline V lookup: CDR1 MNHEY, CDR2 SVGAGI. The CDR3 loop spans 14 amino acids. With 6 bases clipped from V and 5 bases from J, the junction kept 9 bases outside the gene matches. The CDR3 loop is CASSLDRVRETQYF. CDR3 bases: TGTGCCAGCAGCCTTGACAGGGTTCGGGAGACCCAGTACTTC.

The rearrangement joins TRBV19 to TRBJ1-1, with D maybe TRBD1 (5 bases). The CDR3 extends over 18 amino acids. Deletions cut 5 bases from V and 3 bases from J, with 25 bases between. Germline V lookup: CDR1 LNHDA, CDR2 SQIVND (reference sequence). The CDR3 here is CASSLIYRQGWVDTEAFF. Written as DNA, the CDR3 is TGTGCCAGTAGTTTGATTTATCGGCAGGGATGGGTGGACACTGAAGCTTTCTTT.

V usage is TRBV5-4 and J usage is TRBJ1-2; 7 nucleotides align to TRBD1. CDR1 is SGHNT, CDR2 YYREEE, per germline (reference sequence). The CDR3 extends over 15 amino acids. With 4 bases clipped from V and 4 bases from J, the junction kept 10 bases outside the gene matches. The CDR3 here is CASSVEGTVIYGYTF. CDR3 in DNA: TGTGCCAGCAGCGTAGAAGGGACAGTTATCTATGGCTACACCTTC.

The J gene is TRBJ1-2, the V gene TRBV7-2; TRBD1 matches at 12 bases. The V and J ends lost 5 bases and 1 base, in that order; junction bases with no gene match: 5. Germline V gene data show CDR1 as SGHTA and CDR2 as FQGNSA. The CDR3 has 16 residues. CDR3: CASSGDRGLHNYGYTF. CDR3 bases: TGTGCCAGCAGCGGGGACAGGGGGCTCCATAACTATGGCTACACCTTC. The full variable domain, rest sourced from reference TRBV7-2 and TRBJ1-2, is GAGVSQSPSNKVTEKGKDVELRCDPISGHTALYWYRQSLGQGLEFLIYFQGNSAPDKSGLPSDRFSAERTGGSVSTLTIQRTQQEDSAVYLCASSGDRGLHNYGYTFGSGTRLTVV.

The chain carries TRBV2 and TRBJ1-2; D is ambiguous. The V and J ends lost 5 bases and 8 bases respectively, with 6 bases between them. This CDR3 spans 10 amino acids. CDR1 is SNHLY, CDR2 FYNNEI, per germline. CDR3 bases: TGTGCCAGCAGTCCACCCGGCTACACCTTC. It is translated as CASSPPGYTF. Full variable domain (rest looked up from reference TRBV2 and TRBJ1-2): EPEVTQTPSHQVTQMGQEVILRCVPISNHLYFYWYRQILGQKVEFLVSFYNNEISEKSEIFDDQFSVERPDGSNFTLKIRSTKLEDSAMYFCASSPPGYTFGSGTRLTVV.

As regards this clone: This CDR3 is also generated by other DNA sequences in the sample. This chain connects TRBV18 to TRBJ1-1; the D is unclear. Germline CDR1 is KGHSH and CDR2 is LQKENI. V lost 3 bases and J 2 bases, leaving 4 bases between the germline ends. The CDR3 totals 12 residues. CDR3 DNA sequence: TGTGCCAGCTCACCCACCAACACTGAAGCTTTCTTT. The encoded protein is CASSPTNTEAFF.

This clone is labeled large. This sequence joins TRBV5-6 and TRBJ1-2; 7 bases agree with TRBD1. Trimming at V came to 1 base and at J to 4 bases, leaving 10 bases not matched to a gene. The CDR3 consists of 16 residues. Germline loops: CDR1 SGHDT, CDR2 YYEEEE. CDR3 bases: TGTGCCAGCAGCTTGATGAGGGGACAGCAGGTCTATGGCTACACCTTC. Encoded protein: CASSLMRGQQVYGYTF.

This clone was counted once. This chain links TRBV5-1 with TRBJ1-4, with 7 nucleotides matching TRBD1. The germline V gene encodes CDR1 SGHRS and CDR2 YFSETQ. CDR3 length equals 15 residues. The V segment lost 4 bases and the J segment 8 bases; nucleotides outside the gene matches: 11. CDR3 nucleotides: TGCGCCAGCAGCACCCAGACAGGGAGGGGGGAAAAACTGTTTTTT. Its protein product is CASSTQTGRGEKLFF.

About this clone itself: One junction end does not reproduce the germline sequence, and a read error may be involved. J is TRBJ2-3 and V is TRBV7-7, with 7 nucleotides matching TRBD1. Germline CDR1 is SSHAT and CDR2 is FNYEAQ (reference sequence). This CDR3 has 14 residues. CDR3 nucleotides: TGTGCTAGCAGCTTGGGGGACAGCAGAAATACGCAGTATTTT. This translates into CASSLGDSRNTQYF.

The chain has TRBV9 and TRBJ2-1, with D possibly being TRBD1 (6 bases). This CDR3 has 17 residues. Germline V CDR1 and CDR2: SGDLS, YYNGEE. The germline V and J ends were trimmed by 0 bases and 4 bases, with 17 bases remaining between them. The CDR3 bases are TGTGCCAGCAGCGTAGCTGGAGTGGGGGCCCAATACAATGAGCAGTTCTTC. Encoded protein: CASSVAGVGAQYNEQFF.

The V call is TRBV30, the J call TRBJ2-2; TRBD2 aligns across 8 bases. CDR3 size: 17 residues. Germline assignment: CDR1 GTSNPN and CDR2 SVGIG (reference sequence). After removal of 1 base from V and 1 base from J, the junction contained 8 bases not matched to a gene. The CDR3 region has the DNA TGTGCCTGGAGTGCCGCCGGGACTAGTAGGAACACCGGGGAGCTGTTTTTT. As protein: CAWSAAGTSRNTGELFF.

This CDR3 is CASSTQGYEQYF. The CDR3 bases are TGTGCCAGCAGTACACAGGGTTACGAGCAGTACTTC. The rearrangement uses TRBV5-6 and TRBJ2-7, with D maybe TRBD1 (6 bases). Deletions cut 5 bases from V and 4 bases from J, with 10 bases between. In germline, CDR1 is SGHDT, CDR2 YYEEEE. This CDR3 contains 12 residues.

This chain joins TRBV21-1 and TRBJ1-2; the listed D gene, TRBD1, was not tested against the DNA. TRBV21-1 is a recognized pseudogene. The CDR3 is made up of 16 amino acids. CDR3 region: CASSADSPRARYGYTF. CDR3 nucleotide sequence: TGTGCCAGCAGCGCGGACAGTCCCAGGGCTAGGTATGGCTACACCTTC.

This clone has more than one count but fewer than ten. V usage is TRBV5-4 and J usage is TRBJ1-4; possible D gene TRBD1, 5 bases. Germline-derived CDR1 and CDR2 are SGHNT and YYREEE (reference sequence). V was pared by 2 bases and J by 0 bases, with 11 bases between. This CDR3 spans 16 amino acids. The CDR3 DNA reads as TGTGCCAGCAGCTTCCGGGACCCTGCAACTAATGAAAAACTGTTTTTT. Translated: CASSFRDPATNEKLFF.

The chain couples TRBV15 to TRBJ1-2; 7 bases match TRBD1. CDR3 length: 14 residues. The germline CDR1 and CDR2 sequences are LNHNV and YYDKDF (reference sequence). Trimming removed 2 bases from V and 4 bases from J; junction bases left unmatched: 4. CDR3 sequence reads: CATSRPQGGYGYTF. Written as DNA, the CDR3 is TGTGCCACCAGCAGACCCCAGGGGGGCTATGGCTACACCTTC.